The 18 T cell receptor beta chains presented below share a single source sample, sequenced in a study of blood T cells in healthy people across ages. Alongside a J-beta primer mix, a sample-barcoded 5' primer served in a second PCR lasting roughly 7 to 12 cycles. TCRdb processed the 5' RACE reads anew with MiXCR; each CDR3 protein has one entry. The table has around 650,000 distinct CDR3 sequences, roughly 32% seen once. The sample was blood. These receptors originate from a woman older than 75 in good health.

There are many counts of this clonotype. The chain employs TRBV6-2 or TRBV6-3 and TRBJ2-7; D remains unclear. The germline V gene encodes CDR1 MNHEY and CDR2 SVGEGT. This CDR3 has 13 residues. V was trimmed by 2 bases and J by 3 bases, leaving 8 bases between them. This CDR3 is CASSYPGFYEQYF. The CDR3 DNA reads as TGTGCCAGCAGTTACCCCGGGTTCTACGAGCAGTACTTC.

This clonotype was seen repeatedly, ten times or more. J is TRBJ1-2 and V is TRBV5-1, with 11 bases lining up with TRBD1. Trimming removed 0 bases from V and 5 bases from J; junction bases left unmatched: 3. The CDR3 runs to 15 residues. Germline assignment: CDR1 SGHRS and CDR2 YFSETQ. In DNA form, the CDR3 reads TGCGCCAGCAGCTTGGATGGACAGGGGGCTTATGGCTACACCTTC. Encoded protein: CASSLDGQGAYGYTF.

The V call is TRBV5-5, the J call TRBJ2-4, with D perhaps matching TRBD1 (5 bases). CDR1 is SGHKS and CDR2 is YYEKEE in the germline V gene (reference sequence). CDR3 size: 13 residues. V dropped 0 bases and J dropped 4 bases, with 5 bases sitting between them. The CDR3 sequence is CASSLGQKNIQYF. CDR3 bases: TGTGCCAGCAGCTTGGGACAGAAAAACATTCAGTACTTC.

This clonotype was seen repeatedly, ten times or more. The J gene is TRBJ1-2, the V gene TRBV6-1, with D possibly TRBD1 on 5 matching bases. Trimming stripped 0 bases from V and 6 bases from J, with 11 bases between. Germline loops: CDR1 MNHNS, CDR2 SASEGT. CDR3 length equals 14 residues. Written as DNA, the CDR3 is TGTGCCAGCAGTGAAGCGGGACCGCGCGATGGCTACACCTTC. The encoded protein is CASSEAGPRDGYTF.

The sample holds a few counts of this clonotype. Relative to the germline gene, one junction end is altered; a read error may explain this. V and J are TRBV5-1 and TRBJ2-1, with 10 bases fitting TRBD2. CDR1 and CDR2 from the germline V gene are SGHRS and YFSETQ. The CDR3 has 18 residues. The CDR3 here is CASSFQLAGALGGNGQFF. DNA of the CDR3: TGCGCCAGCAGCTTCCAGCTAGCGGGGGCCCTGGGGGGCAATGGGCAGTTCTTC.

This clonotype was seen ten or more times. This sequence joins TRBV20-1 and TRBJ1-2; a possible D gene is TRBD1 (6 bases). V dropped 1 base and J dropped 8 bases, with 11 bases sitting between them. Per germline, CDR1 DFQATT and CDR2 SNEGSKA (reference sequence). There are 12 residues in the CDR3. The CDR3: CSARAEGGGYTF. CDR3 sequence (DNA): TGCAGTGCTAGAGCCGAGGGGGGAGGCTACACCTTC.

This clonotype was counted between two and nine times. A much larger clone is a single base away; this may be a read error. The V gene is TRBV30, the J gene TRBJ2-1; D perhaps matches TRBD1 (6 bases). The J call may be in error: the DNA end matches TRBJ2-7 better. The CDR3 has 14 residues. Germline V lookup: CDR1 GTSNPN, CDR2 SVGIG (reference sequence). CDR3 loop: CAWTLGGQYNEQYF. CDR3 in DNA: TGTGCCTGGACCCTAGGAGGACAGTACAATGAGCAGTACTTC.

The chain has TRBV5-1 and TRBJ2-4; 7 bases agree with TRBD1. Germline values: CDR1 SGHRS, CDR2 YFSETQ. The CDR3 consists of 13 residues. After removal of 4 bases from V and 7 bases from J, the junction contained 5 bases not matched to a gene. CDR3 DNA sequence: TGCGCCAGCAGCGTCCGGGACAGCAACATTCAGTACTTC. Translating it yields CASSVRDSNIQYF.

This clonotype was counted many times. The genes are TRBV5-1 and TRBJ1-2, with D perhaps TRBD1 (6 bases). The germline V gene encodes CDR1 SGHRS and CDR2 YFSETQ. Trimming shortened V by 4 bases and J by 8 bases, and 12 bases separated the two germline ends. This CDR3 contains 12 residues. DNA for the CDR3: TGCGCCAGCAGCAGCACAGGGCGCGGCTACACCTTC. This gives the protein CASSSTGRGYTF.

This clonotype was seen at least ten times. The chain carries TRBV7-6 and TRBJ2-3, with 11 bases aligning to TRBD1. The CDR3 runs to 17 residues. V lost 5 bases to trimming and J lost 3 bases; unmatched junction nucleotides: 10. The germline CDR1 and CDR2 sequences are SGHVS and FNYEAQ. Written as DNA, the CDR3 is TGTGCCAGCAGCGGAGGACAGGGGGCGCGGGGAACAGATACGCAGTATTTT. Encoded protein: CASSGGQGARGTDTQYF. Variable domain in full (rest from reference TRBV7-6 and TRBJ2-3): GAGVSQSPRYKVTKRGQDVALRCDPISGHVSLYWYRQALGQGPEFLTYFNYEAQQDKSGLPNDRFSAERPEGSISTLTIQRTEQRDSAMYRCASSGGQGARGTDTQYFGPGTRLTVL.

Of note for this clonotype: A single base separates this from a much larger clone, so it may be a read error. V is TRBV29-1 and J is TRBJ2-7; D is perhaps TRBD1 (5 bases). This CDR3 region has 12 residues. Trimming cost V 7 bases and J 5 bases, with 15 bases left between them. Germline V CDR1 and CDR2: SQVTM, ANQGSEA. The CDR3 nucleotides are TGCAGCGGGGATCCAGGGTCCCACGAGCAGTACTTC. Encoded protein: CSGDPGSHEQYF.

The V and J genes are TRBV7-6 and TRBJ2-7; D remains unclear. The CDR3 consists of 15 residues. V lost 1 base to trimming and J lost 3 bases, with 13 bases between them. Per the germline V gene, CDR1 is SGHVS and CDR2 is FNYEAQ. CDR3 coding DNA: TGTGCCAGCAGCTTAGAAGGGAATCCCGGCTACGAGCAGTACTTC. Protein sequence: CASSLEGNPGYEQYF.

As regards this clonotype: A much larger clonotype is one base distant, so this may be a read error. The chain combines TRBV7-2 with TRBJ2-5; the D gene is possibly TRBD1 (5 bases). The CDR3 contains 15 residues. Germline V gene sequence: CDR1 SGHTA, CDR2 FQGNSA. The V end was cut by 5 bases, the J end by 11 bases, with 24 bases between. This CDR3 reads CASSRPLGLDNEQYF. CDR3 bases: TGTGCCAGCAGCCGTCCCCTAGGGTTGGACAATGAGCAGTACTTC.

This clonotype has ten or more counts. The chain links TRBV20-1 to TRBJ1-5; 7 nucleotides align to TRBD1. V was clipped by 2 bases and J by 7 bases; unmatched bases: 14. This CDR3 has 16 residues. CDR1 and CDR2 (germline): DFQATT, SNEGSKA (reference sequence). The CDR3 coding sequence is TGCAGTGCTAGATCTAACTTAGGGGGCTTAAGGCAGCCCCAGCATTTT. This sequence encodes CSARSNLGGLRQPQHF.

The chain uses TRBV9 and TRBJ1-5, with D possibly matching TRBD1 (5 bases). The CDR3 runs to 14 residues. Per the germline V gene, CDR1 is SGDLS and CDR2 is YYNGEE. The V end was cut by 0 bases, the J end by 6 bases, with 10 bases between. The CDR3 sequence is CASSVDGGGQPQHF. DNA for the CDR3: TGTGCCAGCAGCGTAGACGGGGGAGGTCAGCCCCAGCATTTT.

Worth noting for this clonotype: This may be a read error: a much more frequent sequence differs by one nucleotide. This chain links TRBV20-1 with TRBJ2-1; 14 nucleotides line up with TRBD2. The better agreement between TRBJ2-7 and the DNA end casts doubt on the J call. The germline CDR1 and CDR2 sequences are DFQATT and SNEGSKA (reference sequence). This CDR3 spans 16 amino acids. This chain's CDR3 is CSAPGLAGDSYNEQYF. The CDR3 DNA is TGCAGTGCTCCGGGACTAGCGGGGGATTCCTACAATGAGCAGTACTTC.

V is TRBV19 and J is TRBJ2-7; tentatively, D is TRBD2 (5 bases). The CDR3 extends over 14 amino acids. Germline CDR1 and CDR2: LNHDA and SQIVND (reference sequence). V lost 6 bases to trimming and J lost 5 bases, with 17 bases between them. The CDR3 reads CASRLVTGSHEQYF. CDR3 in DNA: TGTGCCAGTAGGTTGGTCACGGGGAGCCACGAGCAGTACTTC.

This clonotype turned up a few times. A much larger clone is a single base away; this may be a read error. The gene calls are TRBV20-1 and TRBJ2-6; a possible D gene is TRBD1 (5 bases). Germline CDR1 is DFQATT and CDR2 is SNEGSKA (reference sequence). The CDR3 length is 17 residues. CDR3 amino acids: CSARDHTEPSGANVRTF. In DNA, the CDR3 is TGCAGTGCTAGAGATCACACGGAGCCCTCTGGGGCCAACGTCCGGACTTTC.